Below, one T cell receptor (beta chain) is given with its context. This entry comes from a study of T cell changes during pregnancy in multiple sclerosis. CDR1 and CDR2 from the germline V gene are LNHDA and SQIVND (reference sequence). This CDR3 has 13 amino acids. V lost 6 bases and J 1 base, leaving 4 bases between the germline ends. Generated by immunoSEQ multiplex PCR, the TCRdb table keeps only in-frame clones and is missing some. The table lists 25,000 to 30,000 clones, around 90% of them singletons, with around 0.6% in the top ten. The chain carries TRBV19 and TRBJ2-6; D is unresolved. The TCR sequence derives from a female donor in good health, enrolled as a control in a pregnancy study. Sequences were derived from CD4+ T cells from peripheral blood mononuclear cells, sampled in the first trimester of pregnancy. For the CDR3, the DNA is TGTGCCAGTAGGACTTCTGGGGCCAACGTCCTGACTTTC. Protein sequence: CASRTSGANVLTF.